This passage covers 30 T cell receptor beta chains from one sample sequenced in a study of Graves' ophthalmopathy and Graves' hyperthyroidism. Amplified material comprised TCR beta CDR3 regions derived from RNA transcripts. HTBI-primed RT-PCR formed the first round, and a multiplex PCR formed the second. A single record per CDR3 protein comes from TCRdb applying MiXCR to the multiplex PCR reads. The repertoire holds about 620,000 distinct CDR3 sequences, with 22% as singletons. Sequencing used peripheral blood. These receptors were collected from a woman aged 18-29 years with stable Graves' hyperthyroidism. Some clones in this sample may be carry-over from other donors' samples.

The chain employs TRBV20-1 and TRBJ1-1; D remains ambiguous. Germline-derived CDR1 and CDR2 are DFQATT and SNEGSKA (reference sequence). The V and J ends lost 0 bases and 1 base respectively, with 9 bases between them. The CDR3 runs to 14 residues. CDR3 sequence: CSARDPLSNTEAFF. For the CDR3, the DNA is TGCAGTGCTAGAGATCCGCTTTCGAACACTGAAGCTTTCTTT.

On this clonotype: Just one base apart from a much larger clone, this may be a read error. The CDR3 sequence is CASIGQNTEAVF. In DNA, the CDR3 is TGTGCCAGCATCGGACAGAACACTGAAGCTGTCTTT. This chain joins TRBV7-6 and TRBJ1-1; D perhaps matches TRBD1 (6 bases). Germline values: CDR1 SGHVS, CDR2 FNYEAQ. The CDR3 is made up of 12 amino acids.

In its sample, this clonotype was seen many times. The rearrangement links TRBV18 to TRBJ2-4; D possibly uses TRBD1 or TRBD2 (6 bases each). The ends were cut back, 5 bases at V and 5 bases at J, with 19 bases in the middle. Germline V gives CDR1 KGHSH, CDR2 LQKENI. This CDR3 contains 16 residues. The CDR3 sequence is CASSWRDTGLENIQYF. The CDR3 DNA sequence: TGTGCCAGCTCATGGCGGGACACGGGGCTGGAAAACATTCAGTACTTC.

This clonotype was observed a handful of times. The chain recombines TRBV27 with TRBJ2-5, with D possibly TRBD2 on 7 matching bases. Trimming pared 5 bases from V and 3 bases from J, leaving 16 bases between. Per germline, CDR1 MNHEY and CDR2 SMNVEV (reference sequence). This CDR3 has 15 amino acids. CDR3 loop: CASSMWGAGEETQYF. DNA for the CDR3: TGTGCCAGCAGTATGTGGGGGGCGGGAGAAGAGACCCAGTACTTC.

The V call is TRBV5-4, the J call TRBJ1-1; D is perhaps TRBD1 (6 bases). Germline lookup yields CDR1 SGHNT and CDR2 YYREEE (reference sequence). Trimming took 1 base from V and 1 from J, leaving 11 bases between them. This CDR3 has 15 amino acids. In nucleotides, the CDR3 is TGTGCCAGCAGCTTGCCCGAAGGGGGGAACACTGAAGCTTTCTTT. Its protein product is CASSLPEGGNTEAFF.

The chain is built from TRBV9 and TRBJ2-7; D is possibly TRBD2 (5 bases). CDR1 SGDLS and CDR2 YYNGEE come from the germline V gene. The length of the CDR3 is 13 residues. Deletions cut 4 bases from V and 3 bases from J, with 11 bases between. CDR3 nucleotide sequence: TGTGCCAGCAGCCGGGATTTATACTACGAGCAGTACTTC. It translates to CASSRDLYYEQYF.

On this clonotype: The conserved phenylalanine or tryptophan is not found at the CDR3 terminus, so this likely reflects a read error. The chain combines TRBV7-9 with TRBJ2-5, with a tentative D call TRBD2 (5 bases). V lost 8 bases, J lost 2 bases, and 18 bases lay in between. The CDR3 is 15 amino acids. The germline gives CDR1 SEHNR, CDR2 FQNEAQ (reference sequence). The CDR3 DNA is TGTGCCAGCGCCCTTACGGAGGACCGACAAGAGACCCAGTACCTC. Translated, it gives CASALTEDRQETQYL.

This chain connects TRBV11-1 to TRBJ1-2, with 7 bases aligning to TRBD1. The V gene end was trimmed by 3 bases and the J gene end by 0 bases; junction bases not matched to a gene: 10. Per germline, CDR1 SGHAT and CDR2 FQDESV (reference sequence). The CDR3 consists of 17 residues. CDR3 region: CASSFGTAGGANYGYTF. The DNA for the CDR3 is TGTGCCAGCAGCTTCGGGACAGCCGGGGGAGCTAACTATGGCTACACCTTC.

The table lists this clonotype with many counts. The chain joins TRBV15 to TRBJ2-7, with a weak D call TRBD2 (7 bases). Trimming took 3 bases from V and 2 from J, leaving 11 bases between them. CDR3 length: 14 amino acids. Germline V gives CDR1 LNHNV, CDR2 YYDKDF (reference sequence). The DNA of the CDR3 is TGTGCCACCAGCAGCGGGGGGCCGACCTACGAGCAGTACTTC. Translating it yields CATSSGGPTYEQYF.

A few counts support this clonotype. This chain joins TRBV4-2 and TRBJ2-6, with no clear D. Per the germline V gene, CDR1 is LGHNA and CDR2 is YNFKEQ. The CDR3 sequence is 16 residues long. V shed 0 bases and J shed 0 bases, with 6 bases lying between them. Here the CDR3 DNA reads TGTGCCAGCAGCCAAGATGCTAGCTCTGGGGCCAACGTCCTGACTTTC. Translated, it gives CASSQDASSGANVLTF.

In its sample, this clonotype was seen a few times. J is TRBJ1-1 and V is TRBV3-1; D may be TRBD1 (5 bases). Germline CDR1 is LGHDT and CDR2 is YNNKEL (reference sequence). The CDR3 runs 15 residues. V lost 5 bases, J lost 1 base, and 14 bases lay in between. The CDR3 loop is CASSDWAGRNTEAFF. For the CDR3, the DNA is TGTGCCAGCAGCGATTGGGCAGGGCGGAACACTGAAGCTTTCTTT.

This clonotype came up many times. The rearrangement links TRBV2 to TRBJ2-2, with D hard to call. Trimming shortened V by 3 bases and J by 10 bases, and 15 bases separated the two germline ends. This CDR3 is built from 14 residues. Germline assignment: CDR1 SNHLY and CDR2 FYNNEI. CDR3 coding DNA: TGTGCCAGCAGTGAGGTGGTCCGAGGCGTGGAGCTGTTTTTT. This encodes CASSEVVRGVELFF.

This clonotype was detected only once. V usage is TRBV29-1 and J usage is TRBJ2-2, with 15 positions matching TRBD2. The J segment lost 5 bases and the V segment lost 6 bases, leaving 4 bases of the junction unmatched. Per the germline V gene, CDR1 is SQVTM and CDR2 is ANQGSEA. This CDR3 is built from 15 residues. CDR3: CSVPGLAGGTGELFF. CDR3 bases: TGCAGCGTCCCAGGACTAGCGGGAGGGACCGGGGAGCTGTTTTTT.

This clonotype turned up a few times. This clone may be a read error of a much larger clone one base away. Here the CDR3 omits its conserved ending phenylalanine or tryptophan, so a read error is the likely source. V gene TRBV12-3 or TRBV12-4 combines with J gene TRBJ1-2, with unresolved D. This CDR3 is built from 13 residues. Trimming took off 6 bases at V and 4 bases at J, with 12 bases between the two ends. This CDR3 is CASSPKMSYGYTY. CDR3 DNA sequence: TGTGCCAGCAGCCCGAAGATGAGCTATGGCTACACCTAC.

This clonotype occurred many times. The chain has TRBV20-1 and TRBJ2-7; 10 bases line up with TRBD1. Trimming removed 2 bases from V and 3 bases from J; junction bases left unmatched: 7. The CDR3 is made up of 15 amino acids. Germline V gives CDR1 DFQATT, CDR2 SNEGSKA (reference sequence). Written as DNA, the CDR3 is TGCAGTGCTAGAAACCTAGGGACAGGGGACTACGAGCAGTACTTC. Translation: CSARNLGTGDYEQYF.

The chain has TRBV11-2 and TRBJ2-7; D tentatively fits TRBD1 or TRBD2 (6 bases each). There are 14 residues in the CDR3. The germline CDR1 and CDR2 sequences are SGHAT and FQNNGV. The V end lost 4 bases, the J end lost 5 bases, and 15 bases lay between the germline ends. This CDR3 reads CASSYPRGGNEQYF. For the CDR3, the DNA is TGTGCCAGCAGCTATCCCAGGGGAGGAAACGAGCAGTACTTC.

This chain connects TRBV11-2 to TRBJ2-2, with D unresolved. Germline assignment: CDR1 SGHAT and CDR2 FQNNGV. This CDR3 contains 15 residues. The V and J ends lost 2 bases and 4 bases respectively, with 11 bases between them. DNA for the CDR3: TGTGCCAGCAGCTTAACGGGTCGCACCACCGGGGAGCTGTTTTTT. Its protein is CASSLTGRTTGELFF.

This clonotype was seen repeatedly, ten times or more. The chain joins TRBV12-3 or TRBV12-4 to TRBJ2-7, with 13 bases matching TRBD2. Trimming at V came to 4 bases and at J to 3 bases, leaving 9 bases not matched to a gene. This CDR3 is 17 amino acids long. The CDR3 loop reads CASSSRRLAGGDYEQYF. CDR3 in DNA: TGTGCCAGCAGTTCCCGAAGACTAGCGGGAGGCGACTACGAGCAGTACTTC.

This clonotype was recorded once. The chain uses TRBV20-1 and TRBJ1-2, with a tentative D call TRBD1 (5 bases). Trimming shortened V by 0 bases and J by 3 bases, and 14 bases separated the two germline ends. The CDR3 extends over 15 amino acids. Germline V lookup: CDR1 DFQATT, CDR2 SNEGSKA (reference sequence). The CDR3 reads CSAREMEGTDYGYTF. Here the CDR3 DNA reads TGCAGTGCTAGAGAAATGGAAGGGACCGACTATGGCTACACCTTC.

This clonotype was counted ten times or more. The V call is TRBV30, the J call TRBJ2-5; TRBD1 matches 8 bases. This CDR3 has 14 residues. V shed 0 bases, J shed 4 bases, and the junction held 4 bases outside the gene matches. Germline lookup yields CDR1 GTSNPN and CDR2 SVGIG (reference sequence). The CDR3 region has the DNA TGTGCCTGGAGTGTCAGGACAGGGCGAGAGACCCAGTACTTC. It specifies CAWSVRTGRETQYF.

The table lists this clonotype with a few counts. The chain links TRBV27 to TRBJ2-5; TRBD2 is a possible D gene (6 bases). V was clipped by 2 bases and J by 3 bases, with 10 bases between them. The CDR3 totals 14 residues. Germline V gene lookup returns CDR1 MNHEY and CDR2 SMNVEV (reference sequence). The CDR3 nucleotides are TGTGCCAGCAGTTTAATGCGGGGAGAAGAGACCCAGTACTTC. Its translation: CASSLMRGEETQYF.

This clonotype was found many times. The chain employs TRBV30 and TRBJ2-4; weak D call: TRBD2 (5 bases). There are 14 residues in the CDR3. Germline V gene sequence: CDR1 GTSNPN, CDR2 SVGIG (reference sequence). Between the trimmed V and J ends, which lost 8 bases and 0 bases, there was a span of 14 bases. This chain's CDR3 is CATRDTLAKNIQYF. The CDR3 region has the DNA TGTGCCACCCGGGATACACTAGCCAAAAACATTCAGTACTTC.

In this sample, this clonotype turned up many times. This chain joins TRBV10-3 and TRBJ1-3; possible D gene TRBD1, 5 bases. Germline values: CDR1 ENHRY, CDR2 SYGVKD. Trimming shortened V by 1 base and J by 0 bases, and 7 bases separated the two germline ends. This CDR3 region has 15 residues. The CDR3 is CAISEFGGSGNTIYF. CDR3 DNA sequence: TGTGCCATCAGTGAGTTTGGGGGCTCTGGAAACACCATATATTTT.

This clonotype was seen at least ten times. The chain recombines TRBV2 with TRBJ1-5, with 8 positions matching TRBD1. The CDR3 runs to 16 residues. The trim removed 7 bases at V and 0 bases at J, leaving 8 bases unmatched. Germline CDR1 SNHLY, CDR2 FYNNEI. The CDR3 DNA reads TGTGCCAGCAAGGCAGGACAGGGCTATAGCAATCAGCCCCAGCATTTT. It codes for CASKAGQGYSNQPQHF.

This clonotype was counted at least ten times. The chain combines TRBV24-1 with TRBJ1-2, with 7 positions matching TRBD1. The CDR3 extends over 18 amino acids. Germline V gene sequence: CDR1 KGHDR, CDR2 SFDVKD. V lost 6 bases, J lost 3 bases, and 18 bases stayed unmatched. CDR3 sequence (DNA): TGTGCCACCAGTACCCTTACTCCAACAGGGGCCCTTGACTATGGCTACACCTTC. This sequence encodes CATSTLTPTGALDYGYTF.

Only a few counts were recorded for this clonotype. The J gene is TRBJ1-6, the V gene TRBV6-5; no definite D call. Germline CDR1 reads MNHEY; CDR2 reads SVGAGI. This CDR3 comprises 15 residues. Trimming took off 8 bases at V and 5 bases at J, with 16 bases between the two ends. Here the CDR3 DNA reads TGTGCCAGCGGTTCGTCGGGTGGGCATAATTCACCCCTCCACTTT. It is translated as CASGSSGGHNSPLHF.

The table lists this clonotype with many counts. Relative to the germline gene, one junction end is altered; a read error may explain this. The chain employs TRBV5-6 and TRBJ2-7; 7 bases fit TRBD1. Germline loops: CDR1 SGHDT, CDR2 YYEEEE. The CDR3 has 15 residues. CDR3 sequence (DNA): TGTGCCAGCAACTTGTTGGGACAGAGCTCCTACGAGCAGTACTTC. Protein sequence: CASNLLGQSSYEQYF.

At least ten counts were recorded for this clonotype. The V call is TRBV7-3, the J call TRBJ1-2, with 9 bases lining up with TRBD1. This CDR3 contains 19 residues. Germline lookup yields CDR1 SGHTA and CDR2 FQGTGA. Trimming removed 5 bases from V and 1 base from J; junction bases left unmatched: 17. The CDR3 is CASSDNPGTGRPNNYGYTF. In nucleotides, the CDR3 is TGTGCCAGCAGCGATAATCCGGGGACAGGGCGGCCCAATAACTATGGCTACACCTTC.

This clonotype was seen a few times. This chain uses TRBV30 with TRBJ1-3, with D hard to call. The CDR3 covers 13 residues. CDR1 and CDR2 from the germline V gene are GTSNPN and SVGIG (reference sequence). V was cut by 3 bases and J by 0 bases, with 6 bases left in between. CDR3 region: CAWRKNSGNTIYF. The CDR3 nucleotides are TGTGCCTGGAGGAAAAACTCTGGAAACACCATATATTTT.

The CDR3 spells CATNDPHRGNTEAFF. The CDR3 DNA reads as TGTGCCACCAATGACCCCCACAGGGGTAACACTGAAGCTTTCTTT. The chain recombines TRBV15 with TRBJ1-1, with 7 bases fitting TRBD1. With V trimmed by 7 bases and J by 2 bases, 10 bases remained unmatched. In germline, CDR1 is LNHNV, CDR2 YYDKDF (reference sequence). This CDR3 is 15 amino acids long.